Shown below are 27 T cell receptor beta chains from a single sample sequenced in a study of molecular identifiers for immune sequencing clone quantification. TCRdb re-called the PCR reads through MiXCR, storing one row per CDR3 protein. The table records around 320,000 distinct CDR3 sequences, about 22% of them present only once. Sample: naive CD8+ T cells from blood, with Jurkat cell RNA spiked in. Subset meaning: FACS-sorted CD8+CD4-CCR7+CD45RA+ naive T cells. These receptors all come from a human donor in good health. Some libraries in this study had Jurkat cell RNA spiked in.

This clonotype was recorded a few times. A read error may account for a junction end that differs from germline. The chain combines TRBV20-1 with TRBJ2-3; perhaps TRBD1 as D (5 bases). This CDR3 contains 14 residues. Germline assignment: CDR1 DFQATT and CDR2 SNEGSKA (reference sequence). Written as DNA, the CDR3 is TGCAGTGCTAGAGAGGGGCTCGGCACAGATACGCAGTGTTTT. Translation: CSAREGLGTDTQCF.

This clonotype showed up just once. This may be a read error: a much more frequent sequence differs by one nucleotide. CDR3 coding DNA: TGTGCCAGCGGCTCGGACAGGGTCCTAGGATATATTGAGACCCAGTACTTC. Protein sequence: CASGSDRVLGYIETQYF. The chain joins TRBV7-9 to TRBJ2-5; 8 positions match TRBD1. The CDR3 extends over 17 amino acids. V trimming: 8 bases; J trimming: 5 bases; junction bases outside the gene matches: 19. CDR1 and CDR2 from the germline V gene are SEHNR and FQNEAQ (reference sequence).

On this clonotype itself: This could be a read error, since a much larger clone is one nucleotide away. The chain uses TRBV4-3 and TRBJ1-1; D is uncertain. The ends were cut back, 2 bases at V and 4 bases at J, with 14 bases in the middle. In germline, CDR1 is LGHNA, CDR2 YSLEER. This CDR3 has 15 residues. The CDR3 DNA reads TGCGCCAGCAGCCAAAATAGACTTCCTGGCACTGAAGCTTTCTTT. Protein sequence: CASSQNRLPGTEAFF.

This clonotype appeared many times. The rearrangement joins TRBV4-3 to TRBJ2-1; D is possibly TRBD1 (6 bases). Trimming took off 4 bases at V and 7 bases at J, with 11 bases between the two ends. Germline V gene data show CDR1 as LGHNA and CDR2 as YSLEER. This CDR3 is 13 amino acids long. The CDR3 spells CASSRTGRNEQFF. For the CDR3, the DNA is TGCGCCAGCAGCCGAACAGGGAGAAATGAGCAGTTCTTC.

This clonotype was detected many times. The rearrangement uses TRBV20-1 and TRBJ2-3; a possible D gene is TRBD2 (5 bases). CDR1 is DFQATT, CDR2 SNEGSKA, per germline (reference sequence). This CDR3 has 14 amino acids. The CDR3, as DNA: TGCAGCCCTTCTTTGGTGGGAGAGGTCGATACGCAGTATTTT. It specifies CSPSLVGEVDTQYF.

The sample holds many counts of this clonotype. The chain employs TRBV28 and TRBJ2-7; D uncertain. Germline-derived CDR1 and CDR2 are MDHEN and SYDVKM. The CDR3 runs to 13 residues. V was pared by 8 bases and J by 0 bases, with 11 bases between. CDR3 coding DNA: TGTGCCAGCTTGGGCGAAAGCTCCTACGAGCAGTACTTC. It specifies CASLGESSYEQYF.

In the case of this clonotype: Just one base apart from a much larger clone, this may be a read error. The chain employs TRBV7-2 and TRBJ2-3; 12 bases are a match to TRBD2. Germline V gene data show CDR1 as SGHTA and CDR2 as FQGNSA. The CDR3 covers 15 residues. This CDR3 is CAGSQLAGGVDTQYF. As DNA, the CDR3 is TGTGCCGGCAGCCAACTAGCGGGAGGTGTAGATACGCAGTATTTT.

This clonotype was observed a few times. This rearrangement joins TRBV18 to TRBJ2-5, with TRBD2 identical over 13 bases. V dropped 1 base and J dropped 2; count of bases not matched to a gene: 10. CDR1 and CDR2 (germline): KGHSH, LQKENI. The CDR3 sequence is 19 residues long. The CDR3 protein is CASSPLGTSGNPPQETQYF. CDR3 nucleotide sequence: TGTGCCAGCTCACCACTCGGGACTAGCGGGAATCCGCCTCAAGAGACCCAGTACTTC.

This clonotype was counted at least ten times. This sequence joins TRBV5-1 and TRBJ1-1; D may be TRBD1 (6 bases). Germline loops: CDR1 SGHRS, CDR2 YFSETQ. This CDR3 has 14 amino acids. V lost 3 bases, J lost 3 bases, and 12 bases lay in between. The CDR3 region has the DNA TGCGCCAGCAGCTACAACAACAGGGACACTGAAGCTTTCTTT. Residues: CASSYNNRDTEAFF.

Concerning this clonotype: Possible read error: a much larger clone is one base away. J is TRBJ1-1 and V is TRBV12-3 or TRBV12-4; D unclear. CDR3 length: 13 residues. V lost 7 bases and J lost 0, with 9 bases in between. CDR3 in amino acids: CASIVTMNTEAFF. CDR3 nucleotides: TGTGCCAGCATTGTCACAATGAACACTGAAGCTTTCTTT.

This chain links TRBV21-1 with TRBJ1-1. TRBV21-1 is designated a pseudogene. The CDR3 loop spans 9 amino acids. This CDR3 is CGVFYVASF. In DNA form, the CDR3 reads TGTGGGGTGTTTTATGTAGCTTCCTTT.

This clonotype was observed a few times. This may arise from a read error, as a much more abundant clone is one base away. The rearrangement uses TRBV12-5 and TRBJ1-1; no definite D call. The germline V and J ends were trimmed by 0 bases and 7 bases, with 12 bases remaining between them. CDR1 is LGHNT, CDR2 FRNRAP, per germline. This CDR3 is built from 14 residues. The CDR3 protein is CASGLVGVADEAFF. DNA for the CDR3: TGTGCTAGTGGTTTGGTTGGGGTCGCGGATGAAGCTTTCTTT. The variable domain in full, with the rest retrieved from reference TRBV12-5 and TRBJ1-1, is DARVTQTPRHKVTEMGQEVTMRCQPILGHNTVFWYRQTMMQGLELLAYFRNRAPLDDSGMPKDRFSAEMPDATLATLKIQPSEPRDSAVYFCASGLVGVADEAFFGQGTRLTVV.

The chain has TRBV5-6 and TRBJ2-3; D is possibly TRBD2 (7 bases). Trimming left V 10 bases short and J 1 base short, with 16 bases between. Germline-derived CDR1 and CDR2 are SGHDT and YYEEEE. This CDR3 contains 14 residues. CDR3: CAPWGGGGTDTQYF. For the CDR3, the DNA is TGTGCCCCCTGGGGGGGGGGCGGCACAGATACGCAGTATTTT.

This clonotype was found many times. The chain carries TRBV6-6 and TRBJ1-1, with 9 bases matching TRBD1. The germline CDR1 and CDR2 sequences are MNHNY and SVGAGI (reference sequence). V was pared by 6 bases and J by 10 bases, with 12 bases of the junction left unmatched. The CDR3 totals 14 residues. CDR3 loop: CASSLGTGHFGAFF. The CDR3 DNA reads as TGTGCCAGCAGCCTTGGGACAGGGCACTTCGGAGCTTTCTTT.

This clonotype was detected many times. The V gene is TRBV20-1, the J gene TRBJ2-4; TRBD1 aligns across 8 bases. Germline values: CDR1 DFQATT, CDR2 SNEGSKA (reference sequence). This CDR3 region has 14 residues. V shed 2 bases, J shed 8 bases, and the junction held 8 bases outside the gene matches. The CDR3 region is CSARPNTGGDIQYF. The CDR3 bases are TGCAGTGCTAGACCAAATACAGGGGGTGACATTCAGTACTTC.

This clonotype was picked up a small number of times. The chain couples TRBV19 to TRBJ1-5; the D gene is possibly TRBD1 (6 bases). Trimming took 10 bases from V and 5 from J, leaving 12 bases between them. The CDR3 has 12 amino acids. CDR1 LNHDA and CDR2 SQIVND come from the germline V gene (reference sequence). CDR3 in amino acids: CATRGGYQPQHF. In DNA, the CDR3 is TGTGCCACCCGAGGGGGGTATCAGCCCCAGCATTTT.

This clonotype was counted ten times or more. The V call is TRBV7-9, the J call TRBJ2-2; 8 bases line up with TRBD2. Germline CDR1 and CDR2: SEHNR and FQNEAQ (reference sequence). V gave up 4 bases and J gave up 6 bases; unmatched junction bases: 4. The CDR3 runs 14 residues. The CDR3 bases are TGTGCCAGCAGCTCCGGGACTAGTGCCGGGGAGCTGTTTTTT. Its protein product is CASSSGTSAGELFF.

This rearrangement joins TRBV30 to TRBJ2-7; D unclear. Per germline, CDR1 GTSNPN and CDR2 SVGIG (reference sequence). V dropped 5 bases and J dropped 3 bases, with 11 bases sitting between them. This CDR3 contains 12 residues. For the CDR3, the DNA is TGTGCCTGGGCCAGAACACTCTACGAGCAGTACTTC. Translated: CAWARTLYEQYF.

V usage is TRBV27 and J usage is TRBJ1-3; 7 bases are shared with TRBD1. The CDR3 has 14 residues. Trimming at V came to 5 bases and at J to 2 bases, leaving 3 bases not matched to a gene. CDR1 is MNHEY and CDR2 is SMNVEV in the germline V gene (reference sequence). CDR3 in amino acids: CASSNRGAGNTIYF. The CDR3 DNA reads TGTGCCAGCAGTAACAGGGGTGCTGGAAACACCATATATTTT.

This clonotype was picked up many times. CDR3 nucleotides: TGTGCCAGCAGCACGACAGGAACCACAGATACGCAGTATTTT. Translating gives CASSTTGTTDTQYF. The chain joins TRBV7-9 to TRBJ2-3; D might be TRBD1 (6 bases). The germline V gene encodes CDR1 SEHNR and CDR2 FQNEAQ (reference sequence). Trimming took off 5 bases at V and 2 bases at J, with 11 bases between the two ends. The CDR3 length is 14 residues.

This clonotype was detected many times. CDR3 coding DNA: TGTGCCAGCACACACCTAGGGGGATTTAGCACCATATATTTT. It codes for CASTHLGGFSTIYF. The rearrangement links TRBV12-3 or TRBV12-4 to TRBJ1-3; D is possibly TRBD1 (6 bases). Trimming removed 7 bases at V and 9 bases at J, with 19 bases between. The CDR3 is made up of 14 amino acids.

This clonotype has only a few counts. The genes are TRBV20-1 and TRBJ2-5; D is uncertain. CDR3 length: 13 amino acids. V was trimmed by 3 bases and J by 2 bases, leaving 10 bases between them. Germline CDR1 and CDR2: DFQATT and SNEGSKA (reference sequence). The chain's CDR3 is CSARNKQQETQYF. The CDR3 bases are TGCAGTGCTAGGAACAAGCAGCAAGAGACCCAGTACTTC.

As to this clonotype: A much larger clone lies a single base off, so this may be a read error. The V call is TRBV6-6, the J call TRBJ2-1; no clear D. The CDR3 runs to 11 residues. CDR1 MNHNY and CDR2 SVGAGI come from the germline V gene (reference sequence). V lost 5 bases, J lost 6 bases, and 5 bases lay in between. The CDR3 region is CASSRCNEQFF. CDR3 coding DNA: TGTGCCAGCAGTCGCTGCAATGAGCAGTTCTTC.

This clonotype has a count of ten or more. The chain employs TRBV11-2 and TRBJ2-7; D not certain. The CDR3 length is 13 residues. Trimming removed 4 bases from V and 4 bases from J, with 11 bases in between. Per the germline V gene, CDR1 is SGHAT and CDR2 is FQNNGV. The CDR3 nucleotides read TGTGCCAGCAGCTCAGGTCCGTTTTACGAGCAGTACTTC. Translated, it gives CASSSGPFYEQYF.

This clonotype has at least ten counts. V usage is TRBV7-2 and J usage is TRBJ1-6; 9 nucleotides line up with TRBD1. The CDR3 spans 14 residues. The germline gives CDR1 SGHTA, CDR2 FQGNSA. V was pared by 3 bases and J by 10 bases, with 4 bases of the junction left unmatched. CDR3 loop: CASSLGTGSSPLHF. The CDR3 coding sequence is TGTGCCAGCAGCTTGGGGACAGGGTCCTCACCCCTCCACTTT.

This clonotype was seen only a few times. This chain links TRBV4-2 with TRBJ2-2; a possible D gene is TRBD1 (6 bases). Germline loops: CDR1 LGHNA, CDR2 YNFKEQ. The CDR3 sequence is 15 residues long. Between the trimmed V and J ends, which lost 0 bases and 6 bases, there was a span of 11 bases. The CDR3 DNA follows: TGTGCCAGCAGCCAAGAGAGGGGGTTCCCCGGGGAGCTGTTTTTT. Translation: CASSQERGFPGELFF.

The J gene is TRBJ1-1, the V gene TRBV12-3 or TRBV12-4; a possible D gene is TRBD1 (5 bases). V lost 6 bases and J 7 bases, leaving 18 bases between the germline ends. CDR3 length: 14 residues. The CDR3 loop reads CASRGDSWGYEAFF. In nucleotides, the CDR3 is TGTGCCAGCAGGGGAGACAGTTGGGGATATGAAGCTTTCTTT.